This T cell receptor (beta chain) was sequenced during a study of blood T cell repertoires in COVID-19. Study-wide context: Samples representing acute and convalescent COVID-19 were sourced from the United States, Italy and Spain.

A Seattle source enrolled patients during active infection and followed them longitudinally. Trimming removed 0 bases from V and 10 bases from J; junction bases left unmatched: 4. CDR3 length equals 15 residues. Germline V gene lookup returns CDR1 SGHNT and CDR2 YYREEE (reference sequence). This clone has only one observation. Repertoires were generated with immunoSEQ multiplex PCR, while TCRdb's copy carries only in-frame clones and drops some. The sample shows about 180,000 clones, around four fifths of them seen only once. This sequence originates from a woman in her sixties or seventies with COVID-19, enrolled during active disease. The specimen was peripheral blood. This chain connects TRBV5-4 to TRBJ1-6; 10 positions agree with TRBD1. The CDR3 bases are TGTGCCAGCAGCTTGGATGGGACAGGGGAATCACCCCTCCACTTT. Protein: CASSLDGTGESPLHF. The variable domain in full, completed from reference TRBV5-4 and TRBJ1-6, reads ETGVTQSPTHLIKTRGQQVTLRCSSQSGHNTVSWYQQALGQGPQFIFQYYREEENGRGNFPPRFSGLQFPNYSSELNVNALELDDSALYLCASSLDGTGESPLHFGNGTRLTVT.